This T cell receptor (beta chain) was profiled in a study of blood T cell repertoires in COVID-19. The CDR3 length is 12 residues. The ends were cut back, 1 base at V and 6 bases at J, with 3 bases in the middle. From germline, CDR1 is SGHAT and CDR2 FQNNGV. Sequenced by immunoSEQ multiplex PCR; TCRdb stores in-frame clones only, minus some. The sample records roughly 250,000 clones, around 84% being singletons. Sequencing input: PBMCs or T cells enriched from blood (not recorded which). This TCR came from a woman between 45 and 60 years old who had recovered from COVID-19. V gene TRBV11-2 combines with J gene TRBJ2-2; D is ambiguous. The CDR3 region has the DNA TGTGCCAGCAGCTTAGCATCCGGGGAGCTGTTTTTT. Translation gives CASSLASGELFF.